The 32 T cell receptor beta chains listed next were all sequenced from one sample in a study of blood T cell repertoires in COVID-19. TCRdb's table, derived via immunoSEQ multiplex PCR, lists solely in-frame clones and lacks some. The repertoire consists of fewer than 35,000 clones, with roughly 87% occurring once and the leading ten covering about 2%. Sequencing input: peripheral blood. These receptors were collected from a man between 50 and 59 years old with active or convalescent COVID-19.

This chain uses TRBV5-6 with TRBJ2-7; D gene unclear. Germline CDR1 and CDR2: SGHDT and YYEEEE. The CDR3 has 13 amino acids. V was trimmed by 0 bases and J by 1 base, leaving 5 bases between them. The CDR3 bases are TGTGCCAGCAGCTTGGACAGATCCTACGAGCAGTACTTC. Its protein product is CASSLDRSYEQYF.

The rearrangement joins TRBV6-4 to TRBJ1-1, with TRBD1 identical over 8 bases. J lost 3 bases, V lost 8 bases, and 2 bases had no gene match. Germline V lookup: CDR1 MRHNA, CDR2 SNTAGT. CDR3 length: 12 amino acids. DNA of the CDR3: TGTGCCAGCGGACAGGGCTACACTGAAGCTTTCTTT. The encoded protein is CASGQGYTEAFF.

The chain has TRBV6-2 or TRBV6-3 and TRBJ2-3; maybe TRBD1 (6 bases). V was shortened by 5 bases and J by 2 bases, with 11 bases between the two germline ends. Germline V gene data show CDR1 as MNHEY and CDR2 as SVGEGT. The CDR3 is made up of 14 amino acids. The CDR3 DNA reads as TGTGCCAGCAGTCCCCGACAGGACACAGATACGCAGTATTTT. Residues: CASSPRQDTDTQYF.

The chain links TRBV14 to TRBJ2-7; 10 positions agree with TRBD2. The ends lost 0 bases at V and 3 bases at J; junction bases unmatched: 8. The germline CDR1 and CDR2 sequences are SGHDN and FVKESK. This CDR3 contains 17 residues. This CDR3 reads CASSQDPLAGVIYEQYF. The CDR3 DNA reads TGTGCCAGCAGCCAAGATCCCCTAGCGGGAGTTATCTACGAGCAGTACTTC.

The genes are TRBV4-2 and TRBJ2-1; 8 nucleotides agree with TRBD2. The V segment lost 0 bases and the J segment 6 bases; nucleotides outside the gene matches: 7. Germline V gene data show CDR1 as LGHNA and CDR2 as YNFKEQ. CDR3 length: 16 amino acids. The CDR3: CASSQDIGRARNEQFF. The CDR3 DNA reads as TGTGCCAGCAGCCAAGATATCGGGAGGGCCCGCAATGAGCAGTTCTTC.

This chain links TRBV2 with TRBJ2-1; 12 nucleotides line up with TRBD1. V trimming: 7 bases; J trimming: 8 bases; junction bases outside the gene matches: 6. The germline gives CDR1 SNHLY, CDR2 FYNNEI. The CDR3 has 14 residues. CDR3 residues: CASTGTGGYHEQFF. The CDR3 DNA sequence: TGTGCCAGCACCGGGACAGGGGGCTATCATGAGCAGTTCTTC.

This chain connects TRBV18 to TRBJ1-1; D may be TRBD1 (5 bases). The V end was cut by 4 bases, the J end by 9 bases, with 12 bases between. CDR3 length: 12 residues. In germline, CDR1 is KGHSH, CDR2 LQKENI. The CDR3 coding sequence is TGTGCCAGCTCACTTCCAGGGACTCAAGCTTTCTTT. It codes for CASSLPGTQAFF.

This chain uses TRBV4-1 with TRBJ2-7; 13 bases are a match to TRBD2. The germline V gene encodes CDR1 MGHRA and CDR2 YSYEKL. The CDR3 spans 17 residues. V lost 4 bases, J lost 3 bases, and 9 bases stayed unmatched. CDR3 nucleotide sequence: TGCGCCAGCAGCCTTGGACTAGCGGGAGCTACGGACTACGAGCAGTACTTC. As protein: CASSLGLAGATDYEQYF.

This rearrangement joins TRBV27 to TRBJ1-6; D gene uncertain. The CDR3 extends over 15 amino acids. V lost 5 bases to trimming and J lost 8 bases, with 16 bases between them. Germline assignment: CDR1 MNHEY and CDR2 SMNVEV (reference sequence). CDR3 sequence (DNA): TGTGCCAGCAGTCGCCGACGGTGGGAGGATTCACCCCTCCACTTT. This gives the protein CASSRRRWEDSPLHF.

The rearrangement joins TRBV4-3 to TRBJ2-7; TRBD2 might be the D (5 bases). The V and J ends lost 0 bases and 3 bases respectively, with 15 bases between them. Germline V gene lookup returns CDR1 LGHNA and CDR2 YSLEER. The CDR3 is 16 residues long. The CDR3 reads CASSQDPSGLYYEQYF. The CDR3 coding sequence is TGCGCCAGCAGCCAAGATCCCAGCGGACTTTACTACGAGCAGTACTTC.

This rearrangement joins TRBV6-5 to TRBJ1-1; TRBD1 matches at 10 bases. With V trimmed by 6 bases and J by 1 base, 5 bases remained unmatched. The germline V gene has CDR1 MNHEY and CDR2 SVGAGI. The CDR3 length is 15 residues. The CDR3: CASRATGGANTEAFF. The CDR3 DNA sequence: TGTGCCAGCAGAGCGACAGGGGGCGCGAACACTGAAGCTTTCTTT.

The chain carries TRBV3-1 (or the pseudogene TRBV3-2) and TRBJ2-3, with 8 bases identical to TRBD2. CDR1 is LGHDT and CDR2 is YNNKEL in the germline V gene (reference sequence). V shed 0 bases and J 2 bases; nucleotides not matched to a gene: 4. The CDR3 sequence is 16 residues long. CDR3 protein: CASSQETSGHTDTQYF. The DNA of the CDR3 is TGTGCCAGCAGCCAAGAAACTAGCGGTCACACAGATACGCAGTATTTT.

The sample holds a few counts of this clone. The chain links TRBV2 to TRBJ1-5, with 10 bases lining up with TRBD1. Germline V gene data show CDR1 as SNHLY and CDR2 as FYNNEI. Trimming removed 6 bases from V and 6 bases from J; junction bases left unmatched: 8. The CDR3 consists of 15 residues. Written as DNA, the CDR3 is TGTGCCAGCAGCCCGGGACAGGGGTTCGGTCAGCCCCAGCATTTT. Translation gives CASSPGQGFGQPQHF.

The rearrangement links TRBV27 to TRBJ2-1; TRBD2 matches 10 bases. Germline CDR1 reads MNHEY; CDR2 reads SMNVEV (reference sequence). The CDR3 contains 13 residues. After removal of 8 bases from V and 9 bases from J, the junction contained 7 bases not matched to a gene. The DNA of the CDR3 is TGTGCCAGCGCGAGCGGGAGGGCGACTGAGCAGTTCTTC. It codes for CASASGRATEQFF.

This clone was counted once. The chain uses TRBV3-1 (or the pseudogene TRBV3-2) and TRBJ1-1, with D tentatively TRBD1 (6 bases). CDR1 is LGHDT and CDR2 is YNNKEL in the germline V gene (reference sequence). The CDR3 has 13 amino acids. Trimming pared 4 bases from V and 5 bases from J, leaving 11 bases between. The DNA for the CDR3 is TGTGCCAGCAGCCCGGGGGGCAGGACTGAAGCTTTCTTT. Its translation: CASSPGGRTEAFF.

The chain is built from TRBV7-9 and TRBJ2-1; no clear D. The CDR3 runs 14 residues. The V end lost 4 bases, the J end lost 10 bases, and 17 bases lay between the germline ends. The germline gives CDR1 SEHNR, CDR2 FQNEAQ (reference sequence). The CDR3 coding sequence is TGTGCCAGCAGCTCCCCTCGTCCCCCTCAGGAGCAGTTCTTC. It translates to CASSSPRPPQEQFF. The full variable domain, its missing parts supplied by reference TRBV7-9 and TRBJ2-1, is DTGVSQNPRHKITKRGQNVTFRCDPISEHNRLYWYRQTLGQGPEFLTYFQNEAQLEKSRLLSDRFSAERPKGSFSTLEIQRTEQGDSAMYLCASSSPRPPQEQFFGPGTRLTVL.

This chain links TRBV29-1 with TRBJ2-2; a possible D gene is TRBD1 (5 bases). Trimming pared 5 bases from V and 8 bases from J, leaving 12 bases between. Germline CDR1 is SQVTM and CDR2 is ANQGSEA. The CDR3 loop spans 12 amino acids. Here the CDR3 reads CSVRPQGGELFF. The CDR3 DNA is TGCAGCGTTAGGCCGCAGGGAGGGGAGCTGTTTTTT.

The CDR3 nucleotides are TGCGCCAGCAGCCTTCGGGCTAGCGGGAGTGACGAGCAGTACTTC. Amino acid sequence: CASSLRASGSDEQYF. V gene TRBV4-1 combines with J gene TRBJ2-7; TRBD2 agrees at 10 bases. Germline CDR1 reads MGHRA; CDR2 reads YSYEKL. The CDR3 extends over 15 amino acids. Trimming removed 4 bases from V and 5 bases from J; junction bases left unmatched: 8.

The rearrangement joins TRBV21-1 to TRBJ2-7; the DNA was not compared with TRBD1, the D call given in the table. TRBV21-1 is recorded as a pseudogene. The CDR3 is 19 residues long. The CDR3 DNA sequence: TGTGCCAGCAGCAAAGTTCCCCCGACAGGGCCCTCATCAAACTACGAGCAGTACTTC. Protein sequence: CASSKVPPTGPSSNYEQYF.

The chain links TRBV28 to TRBJ2-1, with TRBD2 identical over 11 bases. J was trimmed by 12 bases and V by 2 bases; bases with no gene match: 9. Per germline, CDR1 MDHEN and CDR2 SYDVKM. This CDR3 is built from 15 residues. CDR3 region: CASSLGLAGPLGQFF. CDR3 DNA sequence: TGTGCCAGCAGTTTAGGACTAGCGGGCCCTTTAGGGCAGTTCTTC.

As regards this clone: Other DNA sequences in this specimen translate into the identical CDR3. The chain has TRBV15 and TRBJ2-7; 10 nucleotides align to TRBD1. Germline loops: CDR1 LNHNV, CDR2 YYDKDF (reference sequence). CDR3 length: 13 residues. With 5 bases clipped from V and 3 bases from J, the junction kept 1 base outside the gene matches. CDR3: CATSRDRGYEQYF. Written as DNA, the CDR3 is TGTGCCACCAGCCGGGACAGGGGCTACGAGCAGTACTTC.

V gene TRBV6-2 or TRBV6-3 combines with J gene TRBJ2-3; 9 bases line up with TRBD2. This CDR3 is built from 18 residues. V shed 0 bases, J shed 1 base, and the junction held 8 bases outside the gene matches. Germline V CDR1 and CDR2: MNHEY, SVGEGT. The CDR3 bases are TGTGCCAGCAGTTACTCCCGACTAGCGGTTGGGGGCACAGATACGCAGTATTTT. Its protein product is CASSYSRLAVGGTDTQYF.

The count of this clone is one. The chain carries TRBV11-2 and TRBJ2-1, with D unclear. Germline V gene sequence: CDR1 SGHAT, CDR2 FQNNGV. V dropped 0 bases and J dropped 8 bases, with 5 bases sitting between them. This CDR3 comprises 12 residues. CDR3 DNA sequence: TGTGCCAGCAGCTTAGACTCGGATGAGCAGTTCTTC. This translates into CASSLDSDEQFF.

V and J are TRBV29-1 and TRBJ2-7; 8 nucleotides match TRBD1. CDR1 is SQVTM, CDR2 ANQGSEA, per germline. The CDR3 loop spans 12 amino acids. Trimming cost V 4 bases and J 2 bases; bases outside gene matches: 1. CDR3 in amino acids: CSVGTGPYEQYF. For the CDR3, the DNA is TGCAGCGTTGGGACAGGGCCCTACGAGCAGTACTTC.

The rearrangement joins TRBV7-9 to TRBJ2-7; the D gene is possibly TRBD1 (6 bases). The V and J ends lost 4 bases and 1 base respectively, with 8 bases between them. The CDR3 sequence is 13 residues long. Germline V lookup: CDR1 SEHNR, CDR2 FQNEAQ (reference sequence). CDR3 nucleotides: TGTGCCAGCAGCTCCCAGGGGTCCTACGAGCAGTACTTC. It encodes CASSSQGSYEQYF.

V and J are TRBV29-1 and TRBJ2-7, with 8 bases lining up with TRBD2. V lost 4 bases, J lost 9 bases, and 17 bases stayed unmatched. Germline V gene lookup returns CDR1 SQVTM and CDR2 ANQGSEA. CDR3 length: 15 residues. CDR3 region: CSVVGGLVGSASQYF. CDR3 nucleotide sequence: TGCAGCGTTGTGGGGGGACTAGTTGGGTCAGCTTCGCAGTACTTC.

The genes are TRBV28 and TRBJ1-1; weak D call: TRBD1 (5 bases). V shed 2 bases and J shed 1 base, with 14 bases lying between them. This CDR3 contains 16 residues. Per the germline V gene, CDR1 is MDHEN and CDR2 is SYDVKM. The CDR3, as DNA: TGTGCCAGCAGTTTACTGGGGGAGGGCGGGAACACTGAAGCTTTCTTT. Translation gives CASSLLGEGGNTEAFF.

J is TRBJ2-7 and V is TRBV28; D perhaps matches TRBD1 (6 bases). The CDR3 totals 15 residues. CDR1 is MDHEN, CDR2 SYDVKM, per germline. V was cut by 3 bases and J by 3 bases, with 15 bases left in between. This CDR3 reads CASSLQYRENYEQYF. CDR3 coding DNA: TGTGCCAGCAGTTTGCAGTACAGGGAAAACTACGAGCAGTACTTC.

The chain employs TRBV28 and TRBJ2-1, with 7 bases identical to TRBD2. Trimming removed 6 bases from V and 4 bases from J; junction bases left unmatched: 9. This CDR3 contains 15 residues. In germline, CDR1 is MDHEN, CDR2 SYDVKM. The CDR3 loop is CASRKTLAEYNEQFF. For the CDR3, the DNA is TGTGCCAGCAGAAAAACTCTAGCGGAGTACAATGAGCAGTTCTTC.

This chain links TRBV6-5 with TRBJ1-2, with D possibly TRBD1 on 6 matching bases. In germline, CDR1 is MNHEY, CDR2 SVGAGI. This CDR3 spans 14 amino acids. The germline V and J ends were trimmed by 8 bases and 7 bases, with 20 bases remaining between them. The CDR3 nucleotides are TGTGCCAGCCGGTCCGGACAGACAACGCGTGGCTACACCTTC. It is translated as CASRSGQTTRGYTF.

This sequence joins TRBV2 and TRBJ2-5, with 8 positions matching TRBD1. CDR3 length equals 13 residues. CDR1 SNHLY and CDR2 FYNNEI come from the germline V gene. With V trimmed by 4 bases and J by 7 bases, 5 bases remained unmatched. This CDR3 reads CASSGGTGGTQYF. CDR3 nucleotide sequence: TGTGCCAGCAGTGGGGGTACAGGGGGGACCCAGTACTTC.

This chain uses TRBV28 with TRBJ1-4; a weak D match, TRBD1 (6 bases). The CDR3 contains 16 residues. Per the germline V gene, CDR1 is MDHEN and CDR2 is SYDVKM. Deletions cut 1 base from V and 7 bases from J, with 16 bases between. This chain's CDR3 is CASSLFRQGFSEKLFF. The CDR3 nucleotides read TGTGCCAGCAGTTTATTTAGGCAGGGGTTTAGTGAAAAACTGTTTTTT.